Reported below is one TCR beta chain. Its specificity is not known. RNA was isolated and reverse transcribed to cDNA, the sequencing template. The method was immunoSEQ multiplex PCR; TCRdb's version includes in-frame clones alone and lacks a portion of them. The sample yields tens of thousands of clones, 92% seen once. Germline loops: CDR1 SEHNR, CDR2 FQNEAQ (reference sequence). V lost 3 bases, J lost 5 bases, and 6 bases lay in between. This CDR3 has 12 amino acids. This entry comes from a study of CD8+ T cells in alopecia areata. For the study at large: Each day, treated patients took oral tofacitinib twice, at 5 to 10 mg per dose.

The treatment is: oral pan-JAK inhibitor, 5-10 mg twice daily. Cell sorting on a FACSAria was used to separate CD4+ and CD8+ T cells from the PBMCs. Study outcomes and limitations: Patients showed less clear TCR sequence sharing than mice, possibly partly because of HLA diversity. Expanded CD8+ clones among the top 100, and scalp clonality, were significantly decreased by tofacitinib.

The specimen was CD8+ T cells sorted from blood, collected at week 24, from a patient treated with tofacitinib. The chain has TRBV7-9 and TRBJ2-3; D ambiguous. The sequence was collected from a human donor with alopecia areata. The DNA for the CDR3 is TGTGCCAGCAGCTTTCACGTAGATACGCAGTATTTT. Protein sequence: CASSFHVDTQYF.